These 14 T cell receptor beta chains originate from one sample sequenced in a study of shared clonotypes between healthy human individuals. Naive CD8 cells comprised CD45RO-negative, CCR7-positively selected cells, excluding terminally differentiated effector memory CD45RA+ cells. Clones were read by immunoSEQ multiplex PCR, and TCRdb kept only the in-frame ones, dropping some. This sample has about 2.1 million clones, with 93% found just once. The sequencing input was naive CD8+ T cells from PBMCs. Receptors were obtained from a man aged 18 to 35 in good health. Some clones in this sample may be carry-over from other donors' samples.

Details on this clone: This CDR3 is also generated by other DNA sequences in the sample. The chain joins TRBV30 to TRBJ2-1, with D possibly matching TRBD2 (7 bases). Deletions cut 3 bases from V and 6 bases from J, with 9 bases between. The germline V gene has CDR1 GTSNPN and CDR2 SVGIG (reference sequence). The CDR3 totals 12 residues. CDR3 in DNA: TGTGCCTGGAGAGGGGGGGGCAATGAGCAGTTCTTC. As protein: CAWRGGGNEQFF.

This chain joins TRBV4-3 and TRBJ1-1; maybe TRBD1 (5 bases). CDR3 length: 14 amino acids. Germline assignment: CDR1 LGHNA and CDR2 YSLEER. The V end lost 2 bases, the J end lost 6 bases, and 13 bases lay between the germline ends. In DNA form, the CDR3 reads TGCGCCAGCAGCCAATCCGTAGGGGCTTCTGAAGCTTTCTTT. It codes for CASSQSVGASEAFF.

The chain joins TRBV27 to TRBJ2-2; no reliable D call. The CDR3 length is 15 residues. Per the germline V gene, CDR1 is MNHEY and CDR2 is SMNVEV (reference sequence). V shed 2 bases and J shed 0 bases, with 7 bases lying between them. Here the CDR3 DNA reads TGTGCCAGCAGTTTAGCGCCCGCGAACACCGGGGAGCTGTTTTTT. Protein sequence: CASSLAPANTGELFF.

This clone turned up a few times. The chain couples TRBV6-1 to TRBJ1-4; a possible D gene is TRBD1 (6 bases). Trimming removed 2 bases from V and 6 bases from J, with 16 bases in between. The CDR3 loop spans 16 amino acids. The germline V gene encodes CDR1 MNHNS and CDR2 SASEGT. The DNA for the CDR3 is TGTGCCAGCAGTGAATTTTATGGGGGCGAGGATGAAAAACTGTTTTTT. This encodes CASSEFYGGEDEKLFF.

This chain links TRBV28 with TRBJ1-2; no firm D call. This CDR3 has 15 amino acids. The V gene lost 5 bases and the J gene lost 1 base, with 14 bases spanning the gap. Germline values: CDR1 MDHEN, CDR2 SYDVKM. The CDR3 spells CASSPWEDLNYGYTF. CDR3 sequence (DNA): TGTGCCAGCAGTCCATGGGAGGACCTTAACTATGGCTACACCTTC.

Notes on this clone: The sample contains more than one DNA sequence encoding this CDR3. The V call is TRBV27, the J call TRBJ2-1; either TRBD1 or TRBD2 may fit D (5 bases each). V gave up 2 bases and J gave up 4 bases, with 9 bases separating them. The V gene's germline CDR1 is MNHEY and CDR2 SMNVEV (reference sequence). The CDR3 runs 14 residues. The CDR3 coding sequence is TGTGCCAGCAGTTTAGGGGGACGGTACAATGAGCAGTTCTTC. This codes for CASSLGGRYNEQFF.

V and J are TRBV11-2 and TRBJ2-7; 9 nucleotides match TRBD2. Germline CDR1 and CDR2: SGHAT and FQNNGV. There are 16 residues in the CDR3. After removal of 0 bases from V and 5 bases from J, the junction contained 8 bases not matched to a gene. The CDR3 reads CASSLEVAGGPNEQYF. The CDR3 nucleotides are TGTGCCAGCAGCTTAGAAGTGGCGGGAGGGCCCAACGAGCAGTACTTC.

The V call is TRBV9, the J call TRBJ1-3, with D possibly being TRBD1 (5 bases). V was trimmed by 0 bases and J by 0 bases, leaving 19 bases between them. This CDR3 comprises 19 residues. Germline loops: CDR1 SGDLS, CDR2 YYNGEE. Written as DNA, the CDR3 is TGTGCCAGCAGCGTAGCAACAGGAGACACCCTCCACTCTGGAAACACCATATATTTT. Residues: CASSVATGDTLHSGNTIYF.

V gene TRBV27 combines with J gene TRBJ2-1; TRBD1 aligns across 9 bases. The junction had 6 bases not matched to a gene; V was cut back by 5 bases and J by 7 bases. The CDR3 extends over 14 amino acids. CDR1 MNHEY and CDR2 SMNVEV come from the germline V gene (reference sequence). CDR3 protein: CASSGTGMVNEQFF. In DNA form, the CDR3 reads TGTGCCAGCAGTGGGACAGGGATGGTAAATGAGCAGTTCTTC.

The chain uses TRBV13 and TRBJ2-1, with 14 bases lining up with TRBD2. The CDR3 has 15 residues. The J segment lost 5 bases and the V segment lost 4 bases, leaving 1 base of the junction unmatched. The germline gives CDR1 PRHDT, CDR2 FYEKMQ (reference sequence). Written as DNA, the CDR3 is TGTGCCAGCAGCTGGGGACTAGCGGGAGACAATGAGCAGTTCTTC. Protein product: CASSWGLAGDNEQFF.

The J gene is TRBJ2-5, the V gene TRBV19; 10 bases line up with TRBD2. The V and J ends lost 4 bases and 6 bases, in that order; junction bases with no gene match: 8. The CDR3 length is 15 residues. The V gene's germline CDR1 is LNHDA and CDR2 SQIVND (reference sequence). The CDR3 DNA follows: TGTGCCAGTAGTAAACCTAGCGGGAGCGGAAAGACCCAGTACTTC. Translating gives CASSKPSGSGKTQYF.

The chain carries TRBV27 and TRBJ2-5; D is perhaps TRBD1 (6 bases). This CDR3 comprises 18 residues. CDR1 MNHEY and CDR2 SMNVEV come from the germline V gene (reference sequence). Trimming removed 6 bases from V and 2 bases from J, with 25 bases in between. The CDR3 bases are TGTGCCAGCAGAAAGTCCAAATTATACCGGACAGATCAAGAGACCCAGTACTTC. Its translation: CASRKSKLYRTDQETQYF.

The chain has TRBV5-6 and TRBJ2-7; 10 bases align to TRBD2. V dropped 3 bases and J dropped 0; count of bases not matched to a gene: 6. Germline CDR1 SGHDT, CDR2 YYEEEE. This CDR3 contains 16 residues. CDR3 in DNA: TGTGCCAGCAGCTCCTTAGCGGGAGGACCCTCCTACGAGCAGTACTTC. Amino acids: CASSSLAGGPSYEQYF.

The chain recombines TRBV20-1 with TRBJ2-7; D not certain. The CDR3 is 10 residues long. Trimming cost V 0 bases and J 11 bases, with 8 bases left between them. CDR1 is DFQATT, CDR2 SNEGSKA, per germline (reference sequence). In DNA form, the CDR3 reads TGCAGTGCTAGAGAAACGAGCGAGTACTTC. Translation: CSARETSEYF.